This passage covers 19 T cell receptor beta chains from one sample sequenced in a study of PD-L1 blockade in urothelial cancer. Sequenced by immunoSEQ multiplex PCR; TCRdb stores in-frame clones only, minus some. The sample records roughly 67,000 clones, around 87% being singletons. Time point reported: pretreatment peripheral blood. Sequenced material: PBMCs, taken around atezolizumab (anti-PD-L1) treatment. The receptors stem from a man in his 60s with urothelial cancer.

The V and J genes are TRBV10-1 and TRBJ1-1; D gene uncertain. CDR1 is WNHNN, CDR2 SYGVQD, per germline (reference sequence). V lost 0 bases, J lost 7 bases, and 9 bases lay in between. This CDR3 is 13 amino acids long. This CDR3 is CASSESGRNEAFF. Written as DNA, the CDR3 is TGCGCCAGCAGTGAGTCGGGCAGAAATGAAGCTTTCTTT.

The rearrangement joins TRBV2 to TRBJ1-1; D is unclear. This CDR3 contains 13 residues. Germline values: CDR1 SNHLY, CDR2 FYNNEI. V was shortened by 4 bases and J by 1 base, with 7 bases between the two germline ends. CDR3 nucleotides: TGTGCCAGCAGTGTTTTAGCGAACACTGAAGCTTTCTTT. Translated, it gives CASSVLANTEAFF.

The rearrangement uses TRBV10-2 and TRBJ1-1; weak D call: TRBD1 (6 bases). Germline values: CDR1 WSHSY, CDR2 SAAADI. This CDR3 has 11 residues. V lost 10 bases and J 6 bases, leaving 12 bases between the germline ends. The CDR3 here is CATLDSPEAFF. The CDR3 nucleotides read TGCGCCACCCTGGACAGTCCTGAAGCTTTCTTT.

The chain couples TRBV10-3 to TRBJ2-2; D ambiguous. This CDR3 spans 13 amino acids. The germline V gene encodes CDR1 ENHRY and CDR2 SYGVKD. Trimming removed 5 bases at V and 1 base at J, with 5 bases between. CDR3 sequence: CAISTQNTGELFF. CDR3 in DNA: TGTGCCATCAGTACACAGAACACCGGGGAGCTGTTTTTT.

V is TRBV4-1 and J is TRBJ2-1; 7 bases fit TRBD1. The length of the CDR3 is 17 residues. CDR1 MGHRA and CDR2 YSYEKL come from the germline V gene. V lost 2 bases and J lost 4; bases outside the gene matches: 11. This chain's CDR3 is CASSQYGSGTAYNEQFF. The CDR3 DNA reads as TGCGCCAGCAGCCAATATGGTAGTGGGACAGCATACAATGAGCAGTTCTTC.

The V call is TRBV7-2, the J call TRBJ2-7, with a weak D call TRBD2 (6 bases). This CDR3 contains 14 residues. V lost 1 base and J 2 bases, leaving 9 bases between the germline ends. Germline values: CDR1 SGHTA, CDR2 FQGNSA. The CDR3 here is CASSLGLGPYEQYF. The DNA of the CDR3 is TGTGCCAGCAGCTTAGGACTAGGGCCCTACGAGCAGTACTTC.

The rearrangement uses TRBV5-1 and TRBJ2-5, with 8 bases fitting TRBD2. The germline CDR1 and CDR2 sequences are SGHRS and YFSETQ. After removal of 5 bases from V and 3 bases from J, the junction contained 6 bases not matched to a gene. The CDR3 contains 14 residues. CDR3 in amino acids: CASRQGLGEETQYF. Here the CDR3 DNA reads TGCGCCAGCAGGCAGGGACTAGGGGAAGAGACCCAGTACTTC.

The chain carries TRBV30 and TRBJ1-2; 7 bases line up with TRBD1. Germline V gives CDR1 GTSNPN, CDR2 SVGIG (reference sequence). V shed 3 bases and J 0 bases; nucleotides not matched to a gene: 7. The CDR3 contains 15 residues. For the CDR3, the DNA is TGTGCCTGGAGGCCGGGGACAGACTCTAACTATGGCTACACCTTC. Translating gives CAWRPGTDSNYGYTF.

V usage is TRBV7-9 and J usage is TRBJ2-2, with D possibly TRBD1 on 6 matching bases. This CDR3 is 18 amino acids long. V was trimmed by 5 bases and J by 1 base, leaving 20 bases between them. The V gene's germline CDR1 is SEHNR and CDR2 FQNEAQ (reference sequence). The CDR3 spells CASSLDRSRLLNTGELFF. CDR3 in DNA: TGTGCCAGCAGCCTCGACAGGTCTAGGCTTTTGAACACCGGGGAGCTGTTTTTT.

V is TRBV4-2 and J is TRBJ1-6; weak D call: TRBD1 (6 bases). Trimming removed 3 bases at V and 9 bases at J, with 30 bases between. Germline V CDR1 and CDR2: LGHNA, YNFKEQ. The CDR3 sequence is 20 residues long. This chain's CDR3 is CASSQLQGRRGSSFASPLHF. CDR3 nucleotide sequence: TGTGCCAGCAGCCAGCTGCAGGGGAGAAGGGGGTCCTCGTTTGCTTCACCCCTCCACTTT.

As regards this clone: One end of the junction does not line up with germline, which may come from a read error. The chain links TRBV19 to TRBJ2-4; D possibly corresponds to TRBD1 (5 bases). The CDR3 loop spans 15 amino acids. Germline V gene lookup returns CDR1 LNHDA and CDR2 SQIVND (reference sequence). CDR3 DNA sequence: TGTGCCAGTAGAATAGGGGTCGGGGCCAAAAACATTCAGTACTTC. As protein: CASRIGVGAKNIQYF.

This clone was detected only once. DNA of the CDR3: TGCGCCAGCAGCCAAGATAGACACCGGGACACATCACCCCTCCACTTT. The encoded protein is CASSQDRHRDTSPLHF. The chain links TRBV4-3 to TRBJ1-6, with D perhaps matching TRBD1 (6 bases). The V end was cut by 0 bases, the J end by 10 bases, with 16 bases between. CDR1 and CDR2 (germline): LGHNA, YSLEER. The length of the CDR3 is 16 residues.

The J gene is TRBJ2-7, the V gene TRBV19; D is perhaps TRBD2 (5 bases). The CDR3 has 15 amino acids. CDR1 and CDR2 from the germline V gene are LNHDA and SQIVND (reference sequence). V was pared by 6 bases and J by 0 bases, with 15 bases between. The CDR3 sequence is CASSRTDLRSYEQYF. Written as DNA, the CDR3 is TGTGCCAGTAGCAGAACGGACTTACGCTCCTACGAGCAGTACTTC.

This clone occurred once. This chain links TRBV11-2 with TRBJ2-6; D is possibly TRBD1 (6 bases). V shed 4 bases and J shed 3 bases, with 10 bases lying between them. The CDR3 is 15 residues long. Germline V CDR1 and CDR2: SGHAT, FQNNGV. CDR3 sequence reads: CASSWGLDGANVLTF. In DNA form, the CDR3 reads TGTGCCAGCAGCTGGGGGCTGGATGGGGCCAACGTCCTGACTTTC.

CDR3 bases: TGTGCCAGCAGCCACGCCAGAAGCTCCTACAATGAGCAGTTCTTC. As protein: CASSHARSSYNEQFF. The chain employs TRBV11-2 and TRBJ2-1; D is uncertain. Germline assignment: CDR1 SGHAT and CDR2 FQNNGV. CDR3 size: 15 residues. V gave up 5 bases and J gave up 0 bases, with 11 bases separating them.

Turning to this clone: The same CDR3 arises from other DNA sequences in this sample as well. V usage is TRBV5-6 and J usage is TRBJ1-2; the match to TRBD1 covers 7 bases. V shed 2 bases and J 5 bases; nucleotides not matched to a gene: 12. The germline CDR1 and CDR2 sequences are SGHDT and YYEEEE. The CDR3 contains 16 residues. For the CDR3, the DNA is TGTGCCAGCAGCTTAAACAGGGGAAGGAGTCCTTATGGCTACACCTTC. Translating gives CASSLNRGRSPYGYTF.

V is TRBV7-9 and J is TRBJ2-3; the D is unclear. CDR3 size: 14 residues. Trimming left V 5 bases short and J 8 bases short, with 17 bases between. Germline V gene lookup returns CDR1 SEHNR and CDR2 FQNEAQ (reference sequence). For the CDR3, the DNA is TGTGCCAGCAGCGTACCGACTGCGCGCGGTACGCAGTATTTT. Protein sequence: CASSVPTARGTQYF.

This rearrangement joins TRBV6-1 to TRBJ1-5; tentatively, D is TRBD1 (5 bases). Germline assignment: CDR1 MNHNS and CDR2 SASEGT. The CDR3 runs 15 residues. Trimming stripped 4 bases from V and 2 bases from J, with 12 bases between. CDR3 DNA: TGTGCCAGCAGTGGACCAGGGATGGGCAATCAGCCCCAGCATTTT. Translated: CASSGPGMGNQPQHF.

The V and J genes are TRBV4-3 and TRBJ1-2; a weak D match, TRBD1 (5 bases). The germline V and J ends were trimmed by 0 bases and 4 bases, with 12 bases remaining between them. The CDR3 runs 15 residues. In germline, CDR1 is LGHNA, CDR2 YSLEER. DNA of the CDR3: TGCGCCAGCAGCCAAGATTACTCCAGGGTCTATGGCTACACCTTC. Translated: CASSQDYSRVYGYTF.